This T cell receptor beta chain stems from a study of identical twins. General study points: The abundant beta clonotypes from cord blood had fewer insertions, and memory repertoires had none of this.

TCRdb fed the 5' RACE reads into MiXCR, producing one record per CDR3 protein. The sample has 650,000 to 750,000 distinct CDR3 sequences, around 20% seen once. This clonotype was detected a few times. The antigen remains unidentified. With 6 bases clipped from V and 0 bases from J, the junction kept 7 bases outside the gene matches. CDR3 length: 15 residues. Germline values: CDR1 DFQATT, CDR2 SNEGSKA (reference sequence). In addition, the sample was reused for a study of T cells expressing NK-cell markers. That source reports: Beta-chain profiling covered CD3+CD56+NKG2C+, CD3+CD56+NKG2C- and CD3+CD56-NKG2C+ sorted subsets. Eight donors were sequenced, of whom seven were HCMV-seropositive, while the remaining one was HCMV-seronegative. Whether the expanded NKG2C+ T cell clones recognized HCMV remained unclear.

The chain uses TRBV20-1 and TRBJ2-7, with 11 bases identical to TRBD2. The specimen sequenced was PBMCs. The clonotype was recovered from a woman between 18 and 30 years old in good health. CDR3 sequence (DNA): TGCAGTGCCCCCAAGGGGACTAGCGGCTCCTACGAGCAGTACTTC. This encodes CSAPKGTSGSYEQYF.